A single sample gave rise to the 10 T cell receptor beta chains below, sequenced in a study of metastatic and nonmetastatic thyroid tumors. All patients were untreated before thyroid surgery. TCRdb re-called the PCR reads through MiXCR. The sample holds 65,000 to 70,000 clones, approximately 15% seen once. Sequenced input: blood. These receptor sequences come from a male donor with papillary thyroid cancer or a benign thyroid nodule (not recorded which). Some clones in this sample may be carry-over from other donors' samples.

Ten or more counts support this clone. This may be a read error, as it is one base from a much larger clone. The chain couples TRBV5-1 to TRBJ2-3; TRBD2 aligns across 10 bases. The CDR3 is 16 amino acids. Germline values: CDR1 SGHRS, CDR2 YFSETQ. The V and J ends lost 4 bases and 4 bases, in that order; junction bases with no gene match: 9. Here the CDR3 reads CASSGLAGAGADTQYF. Here the CDR3 DNA reads TGCGCCAGCAGCGGGCTAGCGGGAGCCGGCGCAGATACGCAGTATTTT.

This clone was found a few times. This may stem from a read error, because a much larger clone lies one nucleotide away. The chain links TRBV6-6 to TRBJ2-5; D gene unclear. This CDR3 region has 15 residues. CDR1 is MNHNY and CDR2 is SVGAGI in the germline V gene (reference sequence). The CDR3 region is CASSSSTQLQENQYF. The CDR3 bases are TGTGCCAGCAGTTCCTCGACTCAACTCCAAGAGAACCAGTACTTC.

The gene calls are TRBV6-2 or TRBV6-3 and TRBJ1-3, with a possible D match to TRBD1 (5 bases). The V end lost 0 bases, the J end lost 4 bases, and 16 bases lay between the germline ends. Germline V gene lookup returns CDR1 MNHEY and CDR2 SVGEGT. CDR3 length: 17 amino acids. Here the CDR3 DNA reads TGTGCCAGCAGTTACTCTCAGGTTGGGGGTGAGGGAAACACCATATATTTT. It specifies CASSYSQVGGEGNTIYF.

This clone was seen only a few times. One junction end does not reproduce the germline sequence, and a read error may be involved. The chain employs TRBV12-3 or TRBV12-4 and TRBJ2-3; D is perhaps TRBD2 (5 bases). This CDR3 contains 14 residues. The CDR3 region has the DNA TGTGTCAGCAGTTTGGGTCGGGAAACAGATACGCAGTATTTT. It codes for CVSSLGRETDTQYF.

The gene calls are TRBV10-1 and TRBJ2-7, with TRBD2 matching 9 bases. CDR3 length equals 16 residues. The V gene end was trimmed by 8 bases and the J gene end by 0 bases; junction bases not matched to a gene: 11. Germline CDR1 and CDR2: WNHNN and SYGVQD (reference sequence). CDR3 in amino acids: CASSVTSGTSSYEQYV. CDR3 DNA: TGCGCCAGCTCCGTGACTAGCGGTACCAGCTCCTACGAGCAGTACGTC.

At least ten counts were recorded for this clone. The genes are TRBV10-1 and TRBJ2-3; maybe TRBD2 (6 bases). Deletions cut 4 bases from V and 5 bases from J, with 13 bases between. Per the germline V gene, CDR1 is WNHNN and CDR2 is SYGVQD (reference sequence). The CDR3 contains 14 residues. The CDR3 region has the DNA TGCGCCAGCAGTGCCAACCCCGGGGGAGATACGCAGTATTTT. It specifies CASSANPGGDTQYF.

This clone has only a few counts. Because it lacks the conserved phenylalanine or tryptophan at the end, this CDR3 is likely a read error. No DNA is shown, since the ends of the CDR3 on it are uncertain; the CDR3 is the one TCRdb lists. The chain joins TRBV6-1 to TRBJ2-1; the D call in the table, TRBD1, was not verified against the DNA. Germline V lookup: CDR1 MNHNS, CDR2 SASEGT. Including both end residues, the CDR3 is 15 amino acids long. The CDR3 loop reads CASSDVHGSDGGRFL.

The rearrangement uses TRBV3-1 and TRBJ1-2; D ambiguous. The V and J ends lost 4 bases and 4 bases respectively, with 4 bases between them. The CDR3 runs to 11 residues. Germline assignment: CDR1 LGHDT and CDR2 YNNKEL (reference sequence). This CDR3 reads CASSLGYGYTF. As DNA, the CDR3 is TGTGCCAGCAGCCTTGGCTATGGCTACACCTTC.

The J gene is TRBJ1-5, the V gene TRBV20-1, with a weak D call TRBD1 (5 bases). The V gene lost 5 bases and the J gene lost 0 bases, with 20 bases spanning the gap. The CDR3 runs 17 residues. Germline CDR1 and CDR2: DFQATT and SNEGSKA (reference sequence). The chain's CDR3 is CSAPKGRRSYSNQPQHF. The CDR3 DNA follows: TGCAGTGCTCCTAAGGGGAGGAGATCATATAGCAATCAGCCCCAGCATTTT.

Only a few counts were recorded for this clone. This could be a read error, since a much larger clone is one nucleotide away. The DNA is omitted, as the CDR3 cannot be located on it reliably, and the CDR3 follows TCRdb's listing. The same CDR3 can be traced to other DNA sequences in this sample. The rearrangement uses TRBV9 and TRBJ1-1; the table's D call, TRBD1, has no DNA check behind it. 15 amino acids form the CDR3, both terminal residues included. Germline V gives CDR1 SGDLS, CDR2 YYNGEE. Here the CDR3 reads CASSVGPGSNTEAFF.